Listed here are 18 T cell receptor beta chains from one sample, sequenced in a study of T cell responses to AZD1222 COVID-19 vaccine. The protocol was immunoSEQ multiplex PCR, while the TCRdb copy is restricted to in-frame clones and leaves out a portion. Here the sample spans 100,000 to 150,000 clones, about nine tenths being singletons. Source: peripheral blood, taken on day 0 of AZD1222 vaccination. The receptor source for this set is an adult in good health.

The rearrangement joins TRBV7-2 to TRBJ2-7, with 7 nucleotides matching TRBD1. The junction had 10 bases not matched to a gene; V was cut back by 5 bases and J by 6 bases. The length of the CDR3 is 14 residues. Germline assignment: CDR1 SGHTA and CDR2 FQGNSA. The CDR3 DNA follows: TGTGCCAGCAGCGTAGGGGGACAGCGGCCCGAGCAGTACTTC. Its protein is CASSVGGQRPEQYF.

This chain connects TRBV18 to TRBJ2-2; D is unclear. This CDR3 has 15 residues. Germline V gives CDR1 KGHSH, CDR2 LQKENI. The V end was cut by 6 bases, the J end by 1 base, with 12 bases between. CDR3 in amino acids: CASSPYFLNTGELFF. CDR3 coding DNA: TGTGCCAGCTCCCCTTATTTCCTGAACACCGGGGAGCTGTTTTTT.

This rearrangement joins TRBV7-9 to TRBJ1-6; D perhaps matches TRBD1 (6 bases). CDR1 SEHNR and CDR2 FQNEAQ come from the germline V gene (reference sequence). Trimming took off 7 bases at V and 7 bases at J, with 11 bases between the two ends. The CDR3 covers 13 residues. CDR3 nucleotides: TGTGCCAGCAAAGGGCAGGGGAATTCACCCCTCCACTTT. This gives the protein CASKGQGNSPLHF.

The rearrangement uses TRBV11-2 and TRBJ1-3; unclear D gene. The CDR3 runs to 13 residues. Trimming stripped 4 bases from V and 5 bases from J, with 9 bases between. Germline V gives CDR1 SGHAT, CDR2 FQNNGV. CDR3 in DNA: TGTGCCAGCAGCTCCCAGTCTCGAAACACCATATATTTT. Translating gives CASSSQSRNTIYF.

This clone was seen once. The rearrangement links TRBV6-2 or TRBV6-3 to TRBJ1-5, with 11 bases fitting TRBD1. This CDR3 spans 16 amino acids. Trimming removed 0 bases from V and 5 bases from J; junction bases left unmatched: 3. Germline lookup yields CDR1 MNHEY and CDR2 SVGEGT. The CDR3 protein is CASSYSRTGGHQPQHF. The DNA for the CDR3 is TGTGCCAGCAGTTACTCTCGGACAGGGGGCCATCAGCCCCAGCATTTT.

The chain recombines TRBV11-2 with TRBJ2-5; 9 nucleotides match TRBD1. CDR1 is SGHAT and CDR2 is FQNNGV in the germline V gene. The CDR3 covers 16 residues. With V trimmed by 5 bases and J by 5 bases, 12 bases remained unmatched. CDR3 residues: CASSLSIGQGWETQYF. CDR3 sequence (DNA): TGTGCCAGCAGCCTTTCCATCGGACAGGGGTGGGAGACCCAGTACTTC.

The chain is built from TRBV28 and TRBJ2-7, with 7 positions matching TRBD1. Germline CDR1 and CDR2: MDHEN and SYDVKM. The trim removed 3 bases at V and 5 bases at J, leaving 16 bases unmatched. The CDR3 sequence is 17 residues long. The CDR3 region has the DNA TGTGCCAGCAGTTTTCCCCCCCCGAGAAACAGGGGCCACGAGCAGTACTTC. Its protein is CASSFPPPRNRGHEQYF.

The chain recombines TRBV19 with TRBJ2-3; the D is unclear. V lost 4 bases and J lost 1, with 9 bases in between. Germline V gene lookup returns CDR1 LNHDA and CDR2 SQIVND (reference sequence). This CDR3 is 14 amino acids long. The CDR3 DNA reads as TGTGCCAGTAGTACGTTCCAGGGCACAGATACGCAGTATTTT. Translated: CASSTFQGTDTQYF.

This chain connects TRBV5-1 to TRBJ1-1; TRBD1 agrees at 8 bases. The CDR3 loop spans 12 amino acids. The V gene end was trimmed by 5 bases and the J gene end by 6 bases; junction bases not matched to a gene: 3. The germline gives CDR1 SGHRS, CDR2 YFSETQ. The CDR3 nucleotides are TGCGCCAGCAGGACAGGGGAGGCTGAAGCTTTCTTT. It encodes CASRTGEAEAFF.

The chain couples TRBV18 to TRBJ1-2; 7 nucleotides agree with TRBD1. The CDR3 length is 14 residues. Germline V CDR1 and CDR2: KGHSH, LQKENI. Losses at the gene ends were 8 bases for V and 4 bases for J; bases not matched to a gene: 10. Written as DNA, the CDR3 is TGTGCCAGCGCCAAGGGGGCGTCAACCTATGGCTACACCTTC. Translating it yields CASAKGASTYGYTF.

The gene calls are TRBV7-9 and TRBJ2-1; D may be TRBD2 (6 bases). Germline lookup yields CDR1 SEHNR and CDR2 FQNEAQ (reference sequence). This CDR3 region has 17 residues. Trimming removed 4 bases from V and 7 bases from J, with 23 bases in between. The CDR3 DNA reads as TGTGCCAGCAGCTCGCCCAACGTTAGTACTAGCCTAAATGAGCAGTTCTTC. This encodes CASSSPNVSTSLNEQFF. Supplemented by reference TRBV7-9 and TRBJ2-1, the full variable domain reads DTGVSQNPRHKITKRGQNVTFRCDPISEHNRLYWYRQTLGQGPEFLTYFQNEAQLEKSRLLSDRFSAERPKGSFSTLEIQRTEQGDSAMYLCASSSPNVSTSLNEQFFGPGTRLTVL.

This chain links TRBV2 with TRBJ2-7; D tentatively reads TRBD1 or TRBD2 (5 bases each). The V end lost 10 bases, the J end lost 0 bases, and 19 bases lay between the germline ends. The CDR3 length is 15 residues. Looked up from germline, CDR1 is SNHLY and CDR2 is FYNNEI. The chain's CDR3 is CAILSGLVYSYEQYF. The DNA of the CDR3 is TGTGCCATCCTTTCGGGGCTAGTCTACTCCTACGAGCAGTACTTC. The variable domain in full, with the rest retrieved from reference TRBV2 and TRBJ2-7, is EPEVTQTPSHQVTQMGQEVILRCVPISNHLYFYWYRQILGQKVEFLVSFYNNEISEKSEIFDDQFSVERPDGSNFTLKIRSTKLEDSAMYFCAILSGLVYSYEQYFGPGTRLTVT.

The J gene is TRBJ1-2, the V gene TRBV10-3, with D uncertain. The germline gives CDR1 ENHRY, CDR2 SYGVKD. This CDR3 region has 14 residues. V lost 3 bases to trimming and J lost 4 bases, with 12 bases between them. CDR3 region: CAISDKTEGYGYTF. CDR3 nucleotides: TGTGCCATCAGTGATAAGACGGAGGGCTATGGCTACACCTTC.

The chain has TRBV6-5 and TRBJ1-1, with D possibly being TRBD1 (5 bases). CDR1 is MNHEY and CDR2 is SVGAGI in the germline V gene. CDR3 length: 14 residues. Trimming left V 0 bases short and J 5 bases short, with 10 bases between. CDR3 residues: CASSYSQGETEAFF. The CDR3, as DNA: TGTGCCAGCAGTTACTCCCAGGGAGAAACTGAAGCTTTCTTT.

The chain couples TRBV28 to TRBJ1-2; tentative D call: TRBD1 (5 bases). The germline gives CDR1 MDHEN, CDR2 SYDVKM. The CDR3 sequence is 14 residues long. Trimming pared 3 bases from V and 6 bases from J, leaving 14 bases between. DNA for the CDR3: TGTGCCAGCAGTTTGGGGGGTCACGTGAATGGCTACACCTTC. Translation: CASSLGGHVNGYTF.

The chain carries TRBV4-3 and TRBJ2-3; no clear D. Germline V CDR1 and CDR2: LGHNA, YSLEER. This CDR3 contains 14 residues. Trimming took 2 bases from V and 4 from J, leaving 10 bases between them. In nucleotides, the CDR3 is TGCGCCAGCAGCCAATTAATCGCTTCAGATACGCAGTATTTT. Amino acid sequence: CASSQLIASDTQYF.

This chain joins TRBV5-1 and TRBJ1-6, with D perhaps matching TRBD1 (5 bases). The CDR3 has 15 amino acids. With 0 bases removed from V and 7 bases from J, the gap between germline ends came to 11 bases. CDR1 and CDR2 from the germline V gene are SGHRS and YFSETQ. CDR3 sequence (DNA): TGCGCCAGCAGCTTGGCACGCAGGGCAAATTCACCCCTCCACTTT. It translates to CASSLARRANSPLHF.

The chain is built from TRBV11-2 and TRBJ2-2; possible D gene TRBD1, 6 bases. V lost 1 base to trimming and J lost 5 bases, with 11 bases between them. The CDR3 totals 15 residues. CDR1 SGHAT and CDR2 FQNNGV come from the germline V gene. CDR3 in amino acids: CASSLGRGYTGELFF. In DNA form, the CDR3 reads TGTGCCAGCAGCTTAGGAAGGGGGTATACCGGGGAGCTGTTTTTT.